This T cell receptor beta chain was profiled in a study of blood T cell repertoires in COVID-19 (TCRdb year 2020). In the study overall: The collaborator samples originated in the United States, Italy and Spain and spanned the acute and convalescent phases of COVID-19. Samples were obtained from the ongoing ImmuneRACE study (first 160 participants) and from 1,254 subjects provided by 6 global collaborators. Subjects who had been exposed to COVID-19, were actively infected with it, or had recovered from it provided the deeply sampled blood TCRbeta repertoires that made up the dataset. HLA class I and class II types, where available, came from metadata supplied by the sample provider rather than from assay-based typing. The repertoires were released in a freely available public database intended as a resource for research on the immune response to SARS-CoV-2. A de-identified subject ID, COVID-19 status, age in years and sex were almost always included in the sample metadata. The prospective study material was composed of cDNA or gDNA derived from T cells, B-cell-depleted T cells, or PBMCs.

TCRbeta CDR3 regions were amplified from genomic DNA using the immunoSEQ Assay, a bias-controlled multiplex PCR. The original methods were these. The number of nucleated cells in each sample was estimated from the amplification of reference gene primers within the assay. To quantify the absolute abundance of each unique TCRbeta CDR3 rearrangement, sequence reads were collapsed and filtered. For each sample, productive Simpson clonality was calculated by taking the square root of Simpson's diversity index across productive rearrangements. TCRdb took this table from immuneACCESS and kept in-frame rearrangements with V and J called. Such tables lack part of the clones; where checked against another copy, unresolved V genes explain under half of the gap, and the rest is unexplained. V, J and clone size derive from that table, while D and trimming were established from the DNA sequence. Here the sample has tens of thousands of clones; roughly 94% occur a single time. The ten top clones hold 2% to 2.5% of the sample.

Its CDR3 holds 14 amino acids, cysteine through phenylalanine. The DNA shown is the 42-base CDR3, in frame from base 1. Trimming accounts for 6 bases at V and 2 bases at J, while the number of junction bases matched to no gene is 5. The germline V gene provides CDR1 SGHTS and CDR2 YDEGEE. Whole blood was collected in K2EDTA tubes by collaborating institutions according to the institutions' own protocols. Collaborator samples were shipped for TCRbeta analysis as frozen whole blood, isolated PBMCs, or DNA extracted from either sample type. What the study reported, not specific to this receptor: How much clinical and demographic metadata was included differed by source and by participant, and the metadata was provided uncurated.

Comments on this clone: What this receptor recognizes is not known. No base qualities exist here, and no much larger clone lies one base off it.

Input material: peripheral blood. The origin of this receptor is a man aged 50 to 60 with active COVID-19. The chain joins TRBV5-8 to TRBJ2-1; 7 bases in the middle match TRBD2. Here is the DNA: TGTGCCAGCAACCGTCGGGGGGCCTACAATGAGCAGTTCTTC. This codes for CASNRRGAYNEQFF.